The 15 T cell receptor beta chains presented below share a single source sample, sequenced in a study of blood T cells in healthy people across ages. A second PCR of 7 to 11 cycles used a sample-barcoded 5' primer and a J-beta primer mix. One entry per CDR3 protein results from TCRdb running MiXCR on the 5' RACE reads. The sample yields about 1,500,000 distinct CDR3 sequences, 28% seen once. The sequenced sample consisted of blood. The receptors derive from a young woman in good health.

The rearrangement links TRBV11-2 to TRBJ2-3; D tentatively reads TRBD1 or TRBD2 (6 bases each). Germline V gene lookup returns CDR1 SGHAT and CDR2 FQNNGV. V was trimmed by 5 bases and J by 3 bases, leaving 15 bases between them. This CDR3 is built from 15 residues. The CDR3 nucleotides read TGTGCCAGCAGCCCGGGGGCAGGGGTAACAGATACGCAGTATTTT. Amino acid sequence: CASSPGAGVTDTQYF.

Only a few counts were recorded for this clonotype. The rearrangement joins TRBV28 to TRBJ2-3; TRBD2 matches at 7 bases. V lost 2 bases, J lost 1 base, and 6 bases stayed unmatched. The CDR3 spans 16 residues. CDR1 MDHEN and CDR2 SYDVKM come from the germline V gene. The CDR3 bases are TGTGCCAGCAGTTTACCTAGCGGCCCGGGCACAGATACGCAGTATTTT. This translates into CASSLPSGPGTDTQYF.

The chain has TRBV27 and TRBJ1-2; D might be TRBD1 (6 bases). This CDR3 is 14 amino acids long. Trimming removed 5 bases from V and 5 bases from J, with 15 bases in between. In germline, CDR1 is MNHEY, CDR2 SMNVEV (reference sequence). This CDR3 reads CASSPEGVRYGYTF. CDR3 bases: TGTGCCAGCAGTCCCGAGGGGGTAAGGTATGGCTACACCTTC.

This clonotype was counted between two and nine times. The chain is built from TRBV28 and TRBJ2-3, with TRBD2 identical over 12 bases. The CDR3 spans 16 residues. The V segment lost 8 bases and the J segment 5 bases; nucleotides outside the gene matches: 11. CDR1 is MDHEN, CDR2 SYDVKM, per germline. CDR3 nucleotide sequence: TGTGCCAGCGGGTTGGCGGGACTAGCGGGTGAAGATACGCAGTATTTT. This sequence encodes CASGLAGLAGEDTQYF.

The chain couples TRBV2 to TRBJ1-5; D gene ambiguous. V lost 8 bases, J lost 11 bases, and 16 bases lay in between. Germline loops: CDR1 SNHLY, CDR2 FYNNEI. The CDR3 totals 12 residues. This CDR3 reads CASSQGSEAQHF. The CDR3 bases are TGTGCCAGCTCCCAAGGGAGTGAGGCCCAGCATTTT.

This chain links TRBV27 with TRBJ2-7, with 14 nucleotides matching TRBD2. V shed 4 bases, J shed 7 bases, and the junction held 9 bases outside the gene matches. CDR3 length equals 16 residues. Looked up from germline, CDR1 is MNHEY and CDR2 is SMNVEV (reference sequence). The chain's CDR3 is CASSSPSTSGGGEQYF. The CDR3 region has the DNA TGTGCCAGCAGTTCTCCGTCGACTAGCGGGGGGGGTGAGCAGTACTTC.

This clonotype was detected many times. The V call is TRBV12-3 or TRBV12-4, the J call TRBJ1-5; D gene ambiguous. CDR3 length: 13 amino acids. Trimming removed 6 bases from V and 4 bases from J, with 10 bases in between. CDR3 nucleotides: TGTGCCAGCAGCCGATCTCTTAATCAGCCCCAGCATTTT. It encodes CASSRSLNQPQHF.

DNA of the CDR3: TGTGCCAGCAGCCAGGCTTCGGCCAGGGGCTACGAGCAGTACTTC. This encodes CASSQASARGYEQYF. V usage is TRBV14 and J usage is TRBJ2-7, with a weak D call TRBD1 (6 bases). This CDR3 spans 15 amino acids. V lost 3 bases, J lost 3 bases, and 15 bases lay in between. Germline CDR1 SGHDN, CDR2 FVKESK.

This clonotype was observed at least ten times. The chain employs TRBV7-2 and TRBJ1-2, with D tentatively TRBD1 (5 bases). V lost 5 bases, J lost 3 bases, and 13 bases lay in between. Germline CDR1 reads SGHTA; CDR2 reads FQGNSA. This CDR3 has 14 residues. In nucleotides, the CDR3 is TGTGCCAGCAGCGCTGGCCCGGGGGACTATGGCTACACCTTC. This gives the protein CASSAGPGDYGYTF.

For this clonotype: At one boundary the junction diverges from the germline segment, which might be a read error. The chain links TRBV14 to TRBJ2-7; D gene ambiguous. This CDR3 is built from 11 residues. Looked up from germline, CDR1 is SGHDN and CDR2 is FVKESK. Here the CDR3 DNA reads TGTGCCAGCAGCCAAGATGAACAGCAATACTTC. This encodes CASSQDEQQYF.

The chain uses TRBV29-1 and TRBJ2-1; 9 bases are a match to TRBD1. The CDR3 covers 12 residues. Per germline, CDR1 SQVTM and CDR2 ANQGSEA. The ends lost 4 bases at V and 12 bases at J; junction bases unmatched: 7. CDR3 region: CSVGWTGVGQFF. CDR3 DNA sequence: TGCAGCGTTGGGTGGACAGGGGTTGGGCAGTTCTTC.

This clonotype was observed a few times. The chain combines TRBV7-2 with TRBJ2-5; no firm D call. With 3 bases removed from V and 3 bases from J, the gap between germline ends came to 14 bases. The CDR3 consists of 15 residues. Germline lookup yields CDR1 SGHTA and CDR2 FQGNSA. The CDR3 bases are TGTGCCAGCAGCTTTTTAGGGTTGGCGAAAGAGACCCAGTACTTC. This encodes CASSFLGLAKETQYF.

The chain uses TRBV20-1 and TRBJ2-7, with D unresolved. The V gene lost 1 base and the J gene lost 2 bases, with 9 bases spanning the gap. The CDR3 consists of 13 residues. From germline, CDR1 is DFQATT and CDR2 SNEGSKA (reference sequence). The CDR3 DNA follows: TGCAGTGCTAGAGGCTTCCTTCCCTACGAGCAGTACTTC. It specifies CSARGFLPYEQYF.

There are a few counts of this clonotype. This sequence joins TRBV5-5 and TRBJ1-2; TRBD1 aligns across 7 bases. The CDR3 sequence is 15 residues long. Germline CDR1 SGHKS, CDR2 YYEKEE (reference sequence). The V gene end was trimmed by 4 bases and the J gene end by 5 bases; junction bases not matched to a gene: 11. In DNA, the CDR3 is TGTGCCAGCAGCAGGAGACAGGGTGTCGCTTATGGCTACACCTTC. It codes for CASSRRQGVAYGYTF.

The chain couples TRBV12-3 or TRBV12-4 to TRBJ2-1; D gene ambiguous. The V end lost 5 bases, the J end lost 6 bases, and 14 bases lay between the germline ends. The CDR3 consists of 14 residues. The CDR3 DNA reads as TGTGCCAGCAGTCCTCTGTTAAACCCCAATGAGCAGTTCTTC. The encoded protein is CASSPLLNPNEQFF.